This TCR beta chain was observed in a study of blood T cell repertoires in COVID-19 (dated by TCRdb to the early 2020s). Context from the whole study: Samples from collaborators originated in the United States, Italy and Spain and spanned both the acute and convalescent phases of COVID-19. The prospective study material was composed of cDNA or gDNA derived from T cells, B-cell-depleted T cells, or PBMCs. Deeply sampled blood TCRbeta repertoires from subjects exposed to, actively infected with, or recovered from COVID-19 were included in the dataset. The repertoires were released in a freely available public database intended as a resource for research on the immune response to SARS-CoV-2. Samples were obtained from the ongoing ImmuneRACE study (first 160 participants) and from over a thousand subjects provided by 6 global collaborators. The sample metadata nearly always contained a de-identified subject ID, COVID-19 status, age in years and sex. HLA class I and class II types, where available, came from metadata supplied by the sample provider rather than from assay-based typing.

Overall study outcomes, separate from this receptor: How much clinical and demographic metadata was included differed by source and by participant, and the metadata was provided uncurated.

TCRbeta CDR3 regions were amplified from genomic DNA using the immunoSEQ Assay, a bias-controlled multiplex PCR. Processing in the source paper ran as follows. The number of nucleated cells in each sample was estimated from the amplification of reference gene primers within the assay. Sequence reads were collapsed and filtered to measure the absolute abundance of every unique TCRbeta CDR3 rearrangement. Productive Simpson clonality was computed per sample as the square root of Simpson's diversity index over productive rearrangements. The immuneACCESS repertoire file appears here via TCRdb, limited to in-frame rearrangements. These files lack a portion of the clones; in checked studies, under half of the deficit traces to unresolved V genes, and the cause of the others is not known. V and J calls and clone size are as listed in that table; D and trimming were resolved from the DNA. The table for this sample lists 130,000 to 150,000 clones; more than 80% of them were counted only once. Around 4.8% of the sample is held by the ten biggest clonotypes.

The CDR3 contains 16 residues, cysteine and phenylalanine counted. Left in the record is the CDR3 DNA by itself, 48 bases read in frame from the first base. CDR1 and CDR2 are drawn from the germline V gene: MDHEN, SYDVKM. V loses 7 bases of germline sequence and J loses 5 bases, and the interval between the two ends is 21 bases. Worth noting for this clone: No antigen is known for it. Qualities for individual bases were not recorded, and no much larger clone is one base off.

Collaborating institutions collected whole blood in K2EDTA tubes following their own protocols. Collaborator samples were shipped for TCRbeta analysis as frozen whole blood, isolated PBMCs, or DNA extracted from either sample type. The sequenced sample consisted of peripheral blood. The origin of this receptor is a human donor in a cohort sampled during active COVID-19. The sequence joins TRBV28 to TRBJ2-1; the D gene cannot be named for sure. The DNA reads as follows: TGTGCCAGCACCCCCACAGACCTTGTGCTCCACAATGAGCAGTTCTTC. The resulting protein is CASTPTDLVLHNEQFF.